These T cell receptor beta chains were read from a single sample in a study of blood T cell repertoires in COVID-19. The repertoire was sequenced with immunoSEQ multiplex PCR; TCRdb's copy has only in-frame clones and lacks some. The sample includes fewer than 350,000 clones, around 88% of them seen just once. The sample taken for sequencing was PBMCs or T cells enriched from blood (not recorded which). These receptors were collected from a woman between 40 and 55 years old who had recovered from COVID-19. The CDR3 runs from the conserved cysteine through the conserved F or W. Each record gives: J gene, V gene, CDR3 length, D gene, clone size, CDR3 protein, CDR3 DNA. A D gene is named only where the DNA matches it firmly. Clone size is given for some rows only: seen once, a few or many times, or a class if the clone is expanded.

TRBJ2-1 | TRBV7-2 | 15 | TRBD2 | NA | CASSPRDGTTNEQFF | TGTGCCAGCAGCCCCCGGGACGGGACTACTAATGAGCAGTTCTTC
TRBJ2-7 | TRBV7-6 | 16 | TRBD2 | NA | CASSLAASGKSYEQYF | TGTGCCAGCAGCTTAGCGGCTAGCGGGAAGAGCTACGAGCAGTACTTC
TRBJ2-3 | TRBV11-2 | 17 | NA | NA | CASSFPRLASRRDTQYF | TGTGCCAGCAGCTTCCCCAGGCTAGCTTCGCGAAGGGATACGCAGTATTTT
TRBJ2-5 | TRBV27 | 13 | NA | NA | CASREQNQETQYF | TGTGCCAGCAGGGAACAGAACCAAGAGACCCAGTACTTC
TRBJ1-6 | TRBV5-5 | 15 | TRBD1 | NA | CASSEGTENNSPLHF | TGTGCCAGCAGCGAGGGGACAGAGAATAATTCACCCCTCCACTTT
TRBJ2-5 | TRBV29-1 | 13 | TRBD2 | few | CSVEGEGKGTQYF | TGCAGCGTTGAAGGGGAGGGGAAGGGGACCCAGTACTTC
TRBJ2-5 | TRBV28 | 16 | TRBD2 | NA | CASSRGGGRGQETQYF | TGTGCCAGCAGTCGCGGCGGGGGAAGGGGTCAAGAGACCCAGTACTTC
TRBJ2-1 | TRBV27 | 17 | TRBD2 | NA | CASSPSGRIGGHNEQFF | TGTGCCAGCAGTCCTAGCGGGAGAATAGGGGGGCACAATGAGCAGTTCTTC
TRBJ2-1 | TRBV11-1 | 15 | NA | NA | CASSPRQSGVLEQFF | TGTGCCAGCAGCCCCCGTCAGAGTGGAGTACTTGAGCAGTTCTTC
TRBJ2-2 | TRBV7-9 | 16 | NA | NA | CASSLDGGENTGELFF | TGTGCCAGCAGCTTAGATGGCGGGGAGAACACCGGGGAGCTGTTTTTT
TRBJ1-5 | TRBV6-5 | 15 | NA | NA | CATRAGAGGNQPQHF | TGTGCCACTCGGGCAGGGGCCGGAGGCAATCAGCCCCAGCATTTT
TRBJ1-2 | TRBV6-5 | 14 | NA | NA | CASSRQGTNYGYTF | TGTGCCAGCAGCCGCCAGGGGACTAACTATGGCTACACCTTC
TRBJ2-1 | TRBV27 | 15 | TRBD2 | NA | CASSFAGAHYNEQFF | TGTGCCAGCAGTTTTGCGGGAGCCCACTACAATGAGCAGTTCTTC
TRBJ1-5 | TRBV21-1 | 16 | NA | NA | CASSKATGDSNQPQHF | TGTGCCAGCAGCAAAGCCACAGGAGATAGCAATCAGCCCCAGCATTTT
TRBJ1-1 | TRBV6-1 | 17 | NA | once | CASSEAIWGQGNTEAFF | TGTGCCAGCAGTGAAGCAATATGGGGGCAGGGGAACACTGAAGCTTTCTTT
TRBJ2-1 | TRBV19 | 18 | TRBD1 | NA | CASSMRGDRVDSYNEQFF | TGTGCCAGTAGTATGAGGGGGGACAGGGTGGACTCCTACAATGAGCAGTTCTTC
TRBJ2-2 | TRBV7-8 | 15 | TRBD1 | NA | CASSRTGENTGELFF | TGTGCCAGCAGCCGGACAGGGGAGAACACCGGGGAGCTGTTTTTT
TRBJ1-1 | TRBV12-3/TRBV12-4 | 12 | NA | NA | CASSLTVSEAFF | TGTGCCAGCAGTTTAACAGTCTCTGAAGCTTTCTTT
TRBJ2-5 | TRBV29-1 | 14 | NA | NA | CSVGGLVPLGTQYF | TGCAGCGTTGGGGGGCTAGTCCCGTTGGGGACCCAGTACTTC
TRBJ2-5 | TRBV11-2 | 14 | TRBD1 | NA | CASSRDRGKETQYF | TGTGCCAGCAGCCGGGACAGGGGGAAAGAGACCCAGTACTTC
TRBJ1-1 | TRBV30 | 13 | NA | NA | CAWSVLRGTEAFF | TGTGCCTGGAGTGTTCTTAGGGGGACTGAAGCTTTCTTT
TRBJ1-1 | TRBV6-6 | 15 | NA | NA | CASSYYVRSNTEAFF | TGTGCCAGCAGTTACTACGTCAGATCGAACACTGAAGCTTTCTTT
TRBJ1-1 | TRBV13 | 15 | TRBD1 | NA | CASSMTGGSSVRAFF | TGTGCCAGCAGCATGACAGGGGGGTCCTCCGTGCGGGCTTTCTTT
TRBJ2-3 | TRBV6-5 | 13 | NA | NA | CASTGRGKDTQYF | TGTGCCAGCACCGGACGGGGAAAAGATACGCAGTATTTT
TRBJ1-3 | TRBV12-3/TRBV12-4 | 13 | NA | NA | CALRVNSGNTIYF | TGTGCATTGCGGGTTAACTCTGGAAACACCATATATTTT
TRBJ2-2 | TRBV7-2 | 16 | TRBD2 | once | CASSSRTSGGTGELFF | TGTGCCAGCAGCTCCAGGACTAGCGGGGGGACCGGGGAGCTGTTTTTT
TRBJ2-7 | TRBV11-2 | 13 | NA | NA | CASSPGSFYEQYF | TGTGCCAGCAGCCCAGGCAGTTTCTACGAGCAGTACTTC
TRBJ1-4 | TRBV6-1 | 15 | TRBD1 | once | CASSEHGQGAGKLFF | TGTGCCAGCAGTGAACATGGGCAGGGGGCCGGAAAACTGTTTTTT
TRBJ2-1 | TRBV7-9 | 14 | NA | NA | CASSLVASGDMWFF | TGTGCCAGCAGCTTAGTTGCCTCAGGGGATATGTGGTTCTTC
TRBJ2-3 | TRBV2 | 17 | TRBD2 | NA | CASTTSGVPMSTDTQYF | TGTGCCAGTACTACTAGCGGGGTCCCGATGAGCACAGATACGCAGTATTTT
TRBJ1-1 | TRBV2 | 13 | TRBD1 | NA | CASSGGQGHEAFF | TGTGCCAGCAGTGGGGGACAGGGGCACGAAGCTTTCTTT
TRBJ2-2 | TRBV7-3 | 14 | NA | NA | CASSSGGLTGELFF | TGTGCCAGCAGCTCCGGGGGACTCACCGGGGAGCTGTTTTTT
TRBJ1-2 | TRBV19 | 15 | NA | NA | CASSIPGRSNYGYTF | TGTGCCAGTAGTATCCCCGGTCGTTCTAACTATGGCTACACCTTC
TRBJ2-7 | TRBV11-2 | 15 | TRBD2 | NA | CASSLAQRGPYEQYF | TGTGCCAGCAGCTTAGCCCAGCGGGGCCCCTACGAGCAGTACTTC
TRBJ2-7 | TRBV6-5 | 14 | NA | NA | CASSYELRSYEQYF | TGTGCCAGCAGTTATGAACTCCGCTCCTACGAGCAGTACTTC
TRBJ1-6 | TRBV6-6 | 14 | NA | NA | CASSYSAGNSPLHF | TGTGCCAGCAGTTACTCGGCGGGGAATTCACCCCTCCACTTT
TRBJ1-6 | TRBV15 | 15 | TRBD1 | NA | CATSKDRVWNSPLHF | TGTGCCACCAGCAAAGACAGGGTTTGGAATTCACCCCTCCACTTT
TRBJ2-7 | TRBV5-1 | 12 | NA | NA | CASSSDTYEQYF | TGCGCCAGCAGTTCAGACACCTACGAGCAGTACTTC
TRBJ2-2 | TRBV7-3 | 12 | NA | NA | CASSRYTGELFF | TGTGCCAGCTCACGGTACACCGGGGAGCTGTTTTTT
TRBJ2-3 | TRBV2 | 18 | TRBD2 | NA | CASSVVGLAANGADTQYF | TGTGCCAGCAGTGTAGTGGGACTAGCGGCTAATGGGGCAGATACGCAGTATTTT
TRBJ2-1 | TRBV24-1 | 15 | TRBD1 | NA | CATSDGGQGANEQFF | TGTGCCACCAGTGATGGGGGACAGGGGGCCAATGAGCAGTTCTTC
TRBJ1-1 | TRBV5-6 | 16 | NA | NA | CASSYTGTRVNTEAFF | TGTGCCAGCAGTTACACCGGGACAAGGGTGAACACTGAAGCTTTCTTT
TRBJ1-1 | TRBV7-9 | 13 | NA | NA | CASSLDQNTEAFF | TGTGCCAGCAGCTTAGATCAGAACACTGAAGCTTTCTTT
TRBJ2-2 | TRBV9 | 16 | NA | few | CASSVGAGEGTGELFF | TGTGCCAGCAGCGTAGGAGCGGGCGAGGGCACCGGGGAGCTGTTTTTT
TRBJ2-2 | TRBV18 | 16 | TRBD1 | NA | CASSPATGWSSGELFF | TGTGCCAGCTCACCGGCGACAGGGTGGTCGTCCGGGGAGCTGTTTTTT
TRBJ2-3 | TRBV28 | 15 | NA | NA | CASTASGFRTDTQYF | TGTGCCAGCACGGCGTCGGGGTTTCGCACAGATACGCAGTATTTT
TRBJ2-1 | TRBV7-6 | 17 | TRBD2 | NA | CASSLVHRLAGGDEQFF | TGTGCCAGCAGCTTAGTCCATCGATTAGCGGGAGGTGATGAGCAGTTCTTC
TRBJ2-2 | TRBV30 | 16 | NA | NA | CAWSVLGSSFTGELFF | TGTGCCTGGAGTGTACTGGGCAGCTCATTCACCGGGGAGCTGTTTTTT
TRBJ2-1 | TRBV3-1/TRBV3-2 | 15 | TRBD1 | NA | CASSLGTGGYNEQFF | TGTGCCAGCAGCCTCGGGACAGGGGGGTACAATGAGCAGTTCTTC
TRBJ2-1 | TRBV28 | 16 | TRBD1 | once | CASVSQGTGVVHEQFF | TGTGCCAGCGTTTCTCAGGGGACAGGGGTCGTCCATGAGCAGTTCTTC
TRBJ2-1 | TRBV6-2/TRBV6-3 | 15 | NA | few | CASSSAGLTYNEQFF | TGTGCCAGCAGTTCTGCCGGGTTGACCTACAATGAGCAGTTCTTC